These 21 T cell receptor beta chains share one sample of origin, sequenced in a study of T cell responses to AZD1222 COVID-19 vaccine. Method: immunoSEQ multiplex PCR; TCRdb's copy keeps in-frame clones and lacks some. This repertoire shows approximately 50,000 clones, about 83% found once; its top ten account for approximately 6.3%. The input for sequencing was peripheral blood, taken on day 0 of AZD1222 vaccination. These receptors all stem from an adult in good health.

As DNA, the CDR3 is TGTGCCAGTAGCCGGGACGGAAGCATGAACACTGAAGCTTTCTTT. Translated: CASSRDGSMNTEAFF. The J gene is TRBJ1-1, the V gene TRBV19; the D gene is possibly TRBD1 (5 bases). Germline V gives CDR1 LNHDA, CDR2 SQIVND (reference sequence). V dropped 6 bases and J dropped 0 bases, with 14 bases sitting between them. CDR3 length: 15 amino acids. Together with reference TRBV19 and TRBJ1-1, the CDR3 gives the full variable domain: DGGITQSPKYLFRKEGQNVTLSCEQNLNHDAMYWYRQDPGQGLRLIYYSQIVNDFQKGDIAEGYSVSREKKESFPLTVTSAQKNPTAFYLCASSRDGSMNTEAFFGQGTRLTVV.

J is TRBJ1-1 and V is TRBV27; 7 positions match TRBD1. The germline CDR1 and CDR2 sequences are MNHEY and SMNVEV (reference sequence). Trimming at V came to 6 bases and at J to 1 base, leaving 5 bases not matched to a gene. The CDR3 sequence is 14 residues long. CDR3 amino acids: CASSLTGRNTEAFF. CDR3 nucleotide sequence: TGTGCCAGCAGCCTGACAGGGAGGAACACTGAAGCTTTCTTT.

This clone was seen a few times. The CDR3 reads CASATQDNQPQHF. Here the CDR3 DNA reads TGTGCCAGCGCCACACAGGATAATCAGCCCCAGCATTTT. The chain carries TRBV12-3 or TRBV12-4 and TRBJ1-5; TRBD1 is a possible D gene (5 bases). The CDR3 is made up of 13 amino acids. V was cut by 8 bases and J by 4 bases, with 12 bases left in between.

This chain connects TRBV6-4 to TRBJ2-7, with D possibly called TRBD1 or TRBD2 (5 bases each). This CDR3 comprises 14 residues. Trimming took off 3 bases at V and 3 bases at J, with 12 bases between the two ends. CDR1 is MRHNA and CDR2 is SNTAGT in the germline V gene. CDR3 DNA: TGTGCCAGCAGTGATAGGGACCGCCTCTACGAGCAGTACGTC. Translating gives CASSDRDRLYEQYV.

The genes are TRBV28 and TRBJ1-2, with unresolved D. V was cut by 6 bases and J by 5 bases, with 13 bases left in between. Germline loops: CDR1 MDHEN, CDR2 SYDVKM. This CDR3 contains 13 residues. The CDR3 is CASSDGSQYGYTF. Written as DNA, the CDR3 is TGTGCCAGCAGCGACGGAAGCCAGTATGGCTACACCTTC.

This clone was detected a few times. Written as DNA, the CDR3 is TGCGCCAGCAGTCAATCGAGCTGGACAGCCTATGAAAGCTACACCTTC. It encodes CASSQSSWTAYESYTF. The chain joins TRBV23-1 to TRBJ1-2; D possibly corresponds to TRBD1 (6 bases). TRBV23-1 is given ORF status, its function remaining uncertain. The CDR3 runs to 16 residues. Trimming left V 0 bases short and J 9 bases short, with 20 bases between.

This chain uses TRBV6-5 with TRBJ1-4; TRBD1 aligns across 10 bases. V dropped 6 bases and J dropped 8; count of bases not matched to a gene: 9. The V gene's germline CDR1 is MNHEY and CDR2 SVGAGI. This CDR3 has 15 amino acids. CDR3 sequence (DNA): TGTGCCAGCAGCCAGCCGGGACAGGGGTTGGAAAAACTGTTTTTT. Residues: CASSQPGQGLEKLFF.

This clone showed up just a few times. The chain employs TRBV19 and TRBJ2-1; TRBD1 agrees at 7 bases. The V segment lost 3 bases and the J segment 4 bases; nucleotides outside the gene matches: 3. The CDR3 is made up of 14 amino acids. The germline V gene has CDR1 LNHDA and CDR2 SQIVND (reference sequence). The CDR3 spells CASSMRGLYNEQFF. CDR3 in DNA: TGTGCCAGTAGTATGAGGGGGCTTTACAATGAGCAGTTCTTC.

This clone was seen once. The chain carries TRBV5-8 and TRBJ1-6, with 8 bases identical to TRBD1. Trimming removed 7 bases from V and 1 base from J; junction bases left unmatched: 1. CDR3 size: 14 residues. Per germline, CDR1 SGHTS and CDR2 YDEGEE. The CDR3 coding sequence is TGTGCCAGCCGGACAGGGTCCTATAATTCACCCCTCCACTTT. This codes for CASRTGSYNSPLHF.

This chain uses TRBV10-3 with TRBJ2-5, with D tentatively TRBD2 (6 bases). The CDR3 runs to 15 residues. Deletions cut 0 bases from V and 9 bases from J, with 17 bases between. Looked up from germline, CDR1 is ENHRY and CDR2 is SYGVKD. This CDR3 is CAISESSGNSAAQYF. The CDR3 nucleotides read TGTGCCATCAGTGAGTCTAGCGGTAACTCGGCGGCCCAGTACTTC.

The chain is built from TRBV24-1 and TRBJ2-2, with 7 bases matching TRBD2. V lost 5 bases and J lost 7; bases outside the gene matches: 12. CDR1 is KGHDR and CDR2 is SFDVKD in the germline V gene. This CDR3 is built from 16 residues. CDR3 DNA sequence: TGTGCCACCAGTGCCCGTATCGGGAGGACCTTCGGGGAGCTGTTTTTT. Amino acids: CATSARIGRTFGELFF.

The chain uses TRBV28 and TRBJ1-2; no clear D gene. The germline gives CDR1 MDHEN, CDR2 SYDVKM. The CDR3 runs to 11 residues. Trimming removed 6 bases at V and 2 bases at J, with 4 bases between. The CDR3 loop reads CASRVNYGYTF. In nucleotides, the CDR3 is TGTGCCAGCAGAGTAAACTATGGCTACACCTTC.

This rearrangement joins TRBV19 to TRBJ1-2, with D perhaps TRBD1 (6 bases). Germline assignment: CDR1 LNHDA and CDR2 SQIVND (reference sequence). The CDR3 loop spans 15 amino acids. V was clipped by 3 bases and J by 4 bases, with 15 bases between them. CDR3 sequence (DNA): TGTGCCAGTAGTATTCAGACAGGCCCCAGCTATGGCTACACCTTC. It encodes CASSIQTGPSYGYTF.

The V and J genes are TRBV7-2 and TRBJ2-5; a weak D match, TRBD1 (5 bases). The V gene's germline CDR1 is SGHTA and CDR2 FQGNSA. The CDR3 length is 11 residues. The V end lost 3 bases, the J end lost 7 bases, and 6 bases lay between the germline ends. In DNA, the CDR3 is TGTGCCAGCAGCTTTAGGGGGACCCAGTACTTC. Its translation: CASSFRGTQYF.

V usage is TRBV18 and J usage is TRBJ2-1; D gene uncertain. The V and J ends lost 6 bases and 8 bases respectively, with 11 bases between them. Germline CDR1 is KGHSH and CDR2 is LQKENI. The CDR3 is 12 residues long. CDR3 DNA sequence: TGTGCCAGCTCGGCATTGGGCGATGAGCAGTTCTTC. It specifies CASSALGDEQFF.

V usage is TRBV2 and J usage is TRBJ1-5; a possible D gene is TRBD1 (6 bases). Trimming removed 10 bases from V and 8 bases from J, with 21 bases in between. CDR1 is SNHLY and CDR2 is FYNNEI in the germline V gene. The CDR3 contains 14 residues. CDR3 nucleotides: TGTGCCACCGAGGGCAGGGGCCCCGCCAAGCCCCAGCATTTT. As protein: CATEGRGPAKPQHF.

In DNA form, the CDR3 reads TGTGCCAGCAGCCTACTTACGACAGGCACAGATACGCAGTATTTT. Protein product: CASSLLTTGTDTQYF. The chain recombines TRBV14 with TRBJ2-3, with D perhaps TRBD1 (5 bases). CDR1 and CDR2 from the germline V gene are SGHDN and FVKESK. V gave up 4 bases and J gave up 1 base, with 12 bases separating them. The CDR3 is made up of 15 amino acids.

The chain carries TRBV5-6 and TRBJ1-6, with D perhaps matching TRBD1 (6 bases). This CDR3 has 14 amino acids. Trimming pared 3 bases from V and 13 bases from J, leaving 17 bases between. Per the germline V gene, CDR1 is SGHDT and CDR2 is YYEEEE. The CDR3 sequence: CASSSGHAKGPLHF. CDR3 coding DNA: TGTGCCAGCAGCTCGGGACATGCCAAGGGGCCCCTCCACTTT.

The chain joins TRBV6-1 to TRBJ1-5; 9 bases align to TRBD1. The CDR3 is 15 residues long. Germline CDR1 MNHNS, CDR2 SASEGT. After removal of 2 bases from V and 6 bases from J, the junction contained 5 bases not matched to a gene. CDR3 loop: CASSETGGAGQPQHF. In DNA, the CDR3 is TGTGCCAGCAGTGAAACAGGGGGCGCGGGTCAGCCCCAGCATTTT.

The rearrangement joins TRBV19 to TRBJ2-1; TRBD1 aligns across 8 bases. The germline gives CDR1 LNHDA, CDR2 SQIVND (reference sequence). The CDR3 runs to 14 residues. V shed 4 bases and J 4 bases; nucleotides not matched to a gene: 3. As DNA, the CDR3 is TGTGCCAGTAGTAGGGGACAGGCGTACAATGAGCAGTTCTTC. Its protein product is CASSRGQAYNEQFF.

As DNA, the CDR3 is TGTGCCAGCAGCTTAGGAGGGCAGAAAGAGACCCAGTACTTC. This encodes CASSLGGQKETQYF. The chain is built from TRBV11-2 and TRBJ2-5; possible D gene TRBD2, 5 bases. Deletions cut 1 base from V and 3 bases from J, with 9 bases between. Per germline, CDR1 SGHAT and CDR2 FQNNGV. The CDR3 totals 14 residues.